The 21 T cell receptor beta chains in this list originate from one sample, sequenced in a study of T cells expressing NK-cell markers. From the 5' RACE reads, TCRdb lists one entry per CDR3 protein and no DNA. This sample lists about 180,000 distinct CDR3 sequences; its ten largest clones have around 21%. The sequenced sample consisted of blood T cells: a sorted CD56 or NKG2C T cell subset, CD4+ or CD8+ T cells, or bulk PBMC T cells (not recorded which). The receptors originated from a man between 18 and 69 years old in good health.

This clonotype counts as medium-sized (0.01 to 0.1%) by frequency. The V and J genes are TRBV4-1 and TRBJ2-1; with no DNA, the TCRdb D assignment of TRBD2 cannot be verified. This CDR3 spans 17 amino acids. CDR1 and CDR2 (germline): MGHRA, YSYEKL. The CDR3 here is CASSQERLAGEYNEQFF.

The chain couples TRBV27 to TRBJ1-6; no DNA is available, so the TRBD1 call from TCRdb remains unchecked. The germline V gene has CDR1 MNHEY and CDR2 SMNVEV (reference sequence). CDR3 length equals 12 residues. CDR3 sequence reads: CASRQGNSPLHF.

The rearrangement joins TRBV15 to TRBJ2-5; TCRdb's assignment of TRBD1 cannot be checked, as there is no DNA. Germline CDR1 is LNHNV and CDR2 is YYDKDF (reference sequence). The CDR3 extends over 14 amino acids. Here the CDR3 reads CATSVGEQQETQYF.

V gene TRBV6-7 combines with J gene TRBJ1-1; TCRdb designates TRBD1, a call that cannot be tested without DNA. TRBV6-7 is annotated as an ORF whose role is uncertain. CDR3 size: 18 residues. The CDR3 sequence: CASSYSTRGTARNTEAFF.

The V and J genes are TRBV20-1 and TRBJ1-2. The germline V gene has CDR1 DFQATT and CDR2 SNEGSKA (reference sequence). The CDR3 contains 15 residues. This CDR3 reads CSARDTEGGVYGYTF.

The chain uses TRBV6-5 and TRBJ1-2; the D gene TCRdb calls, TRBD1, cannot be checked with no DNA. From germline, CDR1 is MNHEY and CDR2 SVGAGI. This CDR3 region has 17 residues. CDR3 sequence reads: CASSYSGPGQTNYGYTF.

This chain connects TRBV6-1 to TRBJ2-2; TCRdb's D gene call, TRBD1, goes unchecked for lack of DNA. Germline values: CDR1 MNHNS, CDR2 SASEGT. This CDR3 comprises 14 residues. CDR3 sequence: CASSGGGGTGELFF.

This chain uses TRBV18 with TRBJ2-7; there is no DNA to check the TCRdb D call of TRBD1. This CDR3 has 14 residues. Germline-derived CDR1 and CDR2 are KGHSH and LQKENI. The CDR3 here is CASSPATGGYEQYF.

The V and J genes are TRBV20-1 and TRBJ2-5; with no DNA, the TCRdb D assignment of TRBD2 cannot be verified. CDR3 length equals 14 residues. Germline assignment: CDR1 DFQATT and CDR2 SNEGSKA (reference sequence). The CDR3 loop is CSAERKGAQETQYF.

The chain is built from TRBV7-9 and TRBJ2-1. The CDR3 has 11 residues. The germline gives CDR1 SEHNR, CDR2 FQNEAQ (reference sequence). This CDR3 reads CAFEVINEQFF.

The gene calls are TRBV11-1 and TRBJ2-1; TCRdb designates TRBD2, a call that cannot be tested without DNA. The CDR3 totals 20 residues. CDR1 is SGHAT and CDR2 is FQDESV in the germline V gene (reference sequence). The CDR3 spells CASNPVGEQFSGFSYNEQFF.

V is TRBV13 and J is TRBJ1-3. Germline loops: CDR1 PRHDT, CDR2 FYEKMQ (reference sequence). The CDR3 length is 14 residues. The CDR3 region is CASSLGLLKDTIYF. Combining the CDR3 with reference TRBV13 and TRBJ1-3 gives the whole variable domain AAGVIQSPRHLIKEKRETATLKCYPIPRHDTVYWYQQGPGQDPQFLISFYEKMQSDKGSIPDRFSAQQFSDYHSELNMSSLELGDSALYFCASSLGLLKDTIYFGEGSWLTVV.

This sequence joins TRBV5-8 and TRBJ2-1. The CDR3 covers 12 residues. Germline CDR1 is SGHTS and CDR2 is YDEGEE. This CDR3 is CASSLQVYEQFF.

CDR3 loop: CATSGQTGVTEAFF. The chain employs TRBV15 and TRBJ1-1. The CDR3 consists of 14 residues. Looked up from germline, CDR1 is LNHNV and CDR2 is YYDKDF (reference sequence).

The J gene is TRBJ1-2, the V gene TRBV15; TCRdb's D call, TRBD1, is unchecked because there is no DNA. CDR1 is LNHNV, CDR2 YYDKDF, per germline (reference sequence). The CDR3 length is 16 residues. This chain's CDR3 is CATSRPNPTGGGGYTF.

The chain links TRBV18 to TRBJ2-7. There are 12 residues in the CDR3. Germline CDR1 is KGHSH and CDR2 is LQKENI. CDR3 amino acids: CASSPPTGEQYF.

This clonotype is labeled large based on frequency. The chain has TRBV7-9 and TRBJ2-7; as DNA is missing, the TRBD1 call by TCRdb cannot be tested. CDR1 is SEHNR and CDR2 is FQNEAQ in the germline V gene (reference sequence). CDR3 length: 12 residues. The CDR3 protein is CASSPGHYEQYF. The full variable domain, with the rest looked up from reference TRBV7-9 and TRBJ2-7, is DTGVSQNPRHKITKRGQNVTFRCDPISEHNRLYWYRQTLGQGPEFLTYFQNEAQLEKSRLLSDRFSAERPKGSFSTLEIQRTEQGDSAMYLCASSPGHYEQYFGPGTRLTVT.

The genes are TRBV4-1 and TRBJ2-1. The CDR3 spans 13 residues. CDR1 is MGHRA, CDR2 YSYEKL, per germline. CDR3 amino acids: CASSFPSGNEQFF.

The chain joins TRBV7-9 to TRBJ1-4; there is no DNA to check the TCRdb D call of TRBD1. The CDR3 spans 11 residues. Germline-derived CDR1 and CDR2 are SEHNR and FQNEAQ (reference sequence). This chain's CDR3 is CASRGNEKLFF.

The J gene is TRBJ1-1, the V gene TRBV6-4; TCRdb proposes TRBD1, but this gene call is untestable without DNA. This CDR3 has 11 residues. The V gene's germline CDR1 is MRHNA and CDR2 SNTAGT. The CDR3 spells CASRGGAEAFF.

The CDR3 here is CASSQDPATANTEAFF. The chain joins TRBV4-1 to TRBJ1-1; the TCRdb call, TRBD1, lacks DNA for checking. Germline-derived CDR1 and CDR2 are MGHRA and YSYEKL. This CDR3 region has 16 residues.